The 14 T cell receptor beta chains given below trace back to one sample, sequenced in a study of CD8 T cells in Susac syndrome. The authors reverse transcribed about 0.5 to 1 ug RNA with random hexamers. Each CDR3 protein gets one entry after TCRdb re-called the immunoSEQ multiplex PCR reads with MiXCR. The sample has 150,000 or so distinct CDR3 sequences, 95% seen once. The sample comprised CD4+ T cells from PBMCs. The receptors were sampled from a human donor with Susac syndrome.

This chain uses TRBV4-1 with TRBJ1-6, with D possibly matching TRBD1 (6 bases). CDR1 is MGHRA, CDR2 YSYEKL, per germline. V was cut by 1 base and J by 6 bases, with 13 bases left in between. This CDR3 contains 16 residues. CDR3 DNA sequence: TGCGCCAGCAGCCAAGTCCAGGGGAGTGTTAATTCACCCCTCCACTTT. It yields the protein CASSQVQGSVNSPLHF.

This rearrangement joins TRBV12-3 or TRBV12-4 to TRBJ1-1; D is possibly TRBD1 (5 bases). The CDR3 consists of 15 residues. The ends were cut back, 6 bases at V and 1 base at J, with 15 bases in the middle. The CDR3 here is CASSLSAGRNTEAFF. In nucleotides, the CDR3 is TGTGCCAGCAGCTTATCGGCAGGGCGGAACACTGAAGCTTTCTTT.

This chain uses TRBV7-9 with TRBJ2-2; the D is unclear. The CDR3 sequence is 16 residues long. Per the germline V gene, CDR1 is SEHNR and CDR2 is FQNEAQ (reference sequence). V was cut by 5 bases and J by 4 bases, with 17 bases left in between. The CDR3 coding sequence is TGTGCCAGCAGCCCCGAACGACACGCGAGCACCGGGGAGCTGTTTTTT. This translates into CASSPERHASTGELFF.

In DNA form, the CDR3 reads TGTGCCAGCAGCCAAGACGCCGGGACAACCACTCCAGGGGCCAACGTCCTGACTTTC. Its protein product is CASSQDAGTTTPGANVLTF. The V call is TRBV4-2, the J call TRBJ2-6, with a possible D match to TRBD1 (6 bases). Germline-derived CDR1 and CDR2 are LGHNA and YNFKEQ. Deletions cut 0 bases from V and 4 bases from J, with 19 bases between. The CDR3 consists of 19 residues.

The chain carries TRBV12-3 or TRBV12-4 and TRBJ1-1, with D possibly matching TRBD1 (6 bases). This CDR3 is built from 14 residues. V was trimmed by 5 bases and J by 1 base, leaving 11 bases between them. The CDR3 loop reads CASSQRTANTEAFF. The CDR3 region has the DNA TGTGCCAGCAGTCAGCGGACAGCGAACACTGAAGCTTTCTTT.

This chain joins TRBV7-3 and TRBJ2-7; D ambiguous. CDR1 is SGHTA and CDR2 is FQGTGA in the germline V gene. The CDR3 runs to 11 residues. Trimming cost V 4 bases and J 3 bases, with 4 bases left between them. The CDR3 region has the DNA TGTGCCAGCAGCTCAGACTACGAGCAGTACTTC. It codes for CASSSDYEQYF. Full variable domain (remainder filled in from reference TRBV7-3 and TRBJ2-7): GAGVSQTPSNKVTEKGKYVELRCDPISGHTALYWYRQSLGQGPEFLIYFQGTGAADDSGLPNDRFFAVRPEGSVSTLKIQRTERGDSAVYLCASSSDYEQYFGPGTRLTVT.

The rearrangement uses TRBV12-3 or TRBV12-4 and TRBJ2-2, with unresolved D. The CDR3 is made up of 14 amino acids. Trimming took off 6 bases at V and 4 bases at J, with 12 bases between the two ends. The CDR3 DNA reads as TGTGCCAGCAGGGCCCAGTTGGGCACCGGGGAGCTGTTTTTT. This codes for CASRAQLGTGELFF.

The CDR3 here is CASRRDFGTEAFF. CDR3 nucleotides: TGTGCCAGTAGGCGGGACTTCGGCACTGAAGCTTTCTTT. The rearrangement uses TRBV19 and TRBJ1-1; D perhaps matches TRBD1 (5 bases). The CDR3 is 13 amino acids. Germline-derived CDR1 and CDR2 are LNHDA and SQIVND (reference sequence). The V gene lost 6 bases and the J gene lost 4 bases, with 12 bases spanning the gap.

This chain connects TRBV4-2 to TRBJ1-2; 11 positions agree with TRBD1. Germline V gene data show CDR1 as LGHNA and CDR2 as YNFKEQ. The CDR3 totals 15 residues. J gave up 1 base and V 9 bases, and 7 bases lay outside the gene matches. CDR3 protein: CASTPGQGVNYGYTF. In nucleotides, the CDR3 is TGTGCCAGTACTCCGGGACAGGGGGTTAACTATGGCTACACCTTC.

This clonotype was seen only once. The chain is built from TRBV29-1 and TRBJ1-1; D is ambiguous. V was trimmed by 6 bases and J by 7 bases, leaving 9 bases between them. Germline V lookup: CDR1 SQVTM, CDR2 ANQGSEA. The CDR3 spans 10 residues. As DNA, the CDR3 is TGCAGCGTCCAGCACCATGAAGCTTTCTTT. Amino acid sequence: CSVQHHEAFF. The variable domain in full, completed from reference TRBV29-1 and TRBJ1-1, reads SAVISQKPSRDICQRGTSLTIQCQVDSQVTMMFWYRQQPGQSLTLIATANQGSEATYESGFVIDKFPISRPNLTFSTLTVSNMSPEDSSIYLCSVQHHEAFFGQGTRLTVV.

V and J are TRBV2 and TRBJ1-1; the D is unclear. Trimming took off 4 bases at V and 0 bases at J, with 9 bases between the two ends. Looked up from germline, CDR1 is SNHLY and CDR2 is FYNNEI. This CDR3 comprises 14 residues. The CDR3 region has the DNA TGTGCCAGCAGTGGGTACAGCATGAACACTGAAGCTTTCTTT. Protein: CASSGYSMNTEAFF.

This chain joins TRBV11-2 and TRBJ2-1; no firm D call. Trimming cost V 5 bases and J 4 bases, with 9 bases left between them. The CDR3 length is 13 residues. The germline V gene encodes CDR1 SGHAT and CDR2 FQNNGV. This CDR3 is CASSKTNYNEQFF. The DNA for the CDR3 is TGTGCCAGCAGCAAGACAAATTACAATGAGCAGTTCTTC.

The rearrangement joins TRBV29-1 to TRBJ2-3; D is unclear. The V gene's germline CDR1 is SQVTM and CDR2 ANQGSEA. This CDR3 has 14 residues. Trimming removed 4 bases at V and 0 bases at J, with 11 bases between. The chain's CDR3 is CSVVVQWSTDTQYF. As DNA, the CDR3 is TGCAGCGTTGTAGTACAATGGAGCACAGATACGCAGTATTTT.

This chain uses TRBV20-1 with TRBJ2-5; a weak D match, TRBD1 (5 bases). Germline V gene sequence: CDR1 DFQATT, CDR2 SNEGSKA (reference sequence). V was cut by 0 bases and J by 4 bases, with 9 bases left in between. The CDR3 has 13 amino acids. The DNA for the CDR3 is TGCAGTGCTAGAGATGGGGCCACAGAGACCCAGTACTTC. The encoded protein is CSARDGATETQYF.